Detailed here is one T cell receptor beta chain. Its antigen is not identified. This specimen belongs to a study of T cells in localized non-small cell lung cancer. CDR3 length: 11 residues. Between the trimmed V and J ends, which lost 6 bases and 2 bases, there was a span of 3 bases. Germline V gives CDR1 LNHDA, CDR2 SQIVND (reference sequence). Study observations and caveats: Uninvolved adjacent lung, not tumor, had the highest T cell clonality. Heterogeneity within the tumor remains possible, as just one region underwent sequencing. Increased T cell density in blood showed an association with longer overall survival.

Repertoires were generated with immunoSEQ multiplex PCR, while TCRdb's copy carries only in-frame clones and drops some. The data contain under 60,000 clones, 86% of them singletons. The sequences come from peripheral blood, collected before any cancer treatment. This clonotype originated in a male donor aged 60 or over with stage III squamous cell lung carcinoma. The rearrangement joins TRBV19 to TRBJ2-3; D is unresolved. The CDR3 nucleotides read TGTGCCAGTAGCCACACAGATACGCAGTATTTT. Protein sequence: CASSHTDTQYF.